This T cell receptor (beta chain) derives from a study of blood T cell repertoires in COVID-19. Methods used by the authors: Amplification from reference gene primers served as the basis for estimated nucleated cell counts. Measured with immunoSEQ multiplex PCR; TCRdb has only the in-frame clones, and not every one. V and J calls and clone size are given by that table; D and trimming were obtained from the DNA. The table shows about 95,000 clones, with about 87% occurring only once. The sequence derives from a human donor in a cohort sampled during active COVID-19. The sequencing input was peripheral blood.

CDR3 bases: TGCAGCGTGAACCGACAGGCGATGAACACTGAAGCTTTCTTT. Translation gives CSVNRQAMNTEAFF. The rearrangement links TRBV29-1 to TRBJ1-1, with TRBD1 as a possible D gene (6 bases). V gave up 6 bases and J gave up 0 bases, with 14 bases separating them. The germline V gene has CDR1 SQVTM and CDR2 ANQGSEA. The CDR3 has 14 amino acids.